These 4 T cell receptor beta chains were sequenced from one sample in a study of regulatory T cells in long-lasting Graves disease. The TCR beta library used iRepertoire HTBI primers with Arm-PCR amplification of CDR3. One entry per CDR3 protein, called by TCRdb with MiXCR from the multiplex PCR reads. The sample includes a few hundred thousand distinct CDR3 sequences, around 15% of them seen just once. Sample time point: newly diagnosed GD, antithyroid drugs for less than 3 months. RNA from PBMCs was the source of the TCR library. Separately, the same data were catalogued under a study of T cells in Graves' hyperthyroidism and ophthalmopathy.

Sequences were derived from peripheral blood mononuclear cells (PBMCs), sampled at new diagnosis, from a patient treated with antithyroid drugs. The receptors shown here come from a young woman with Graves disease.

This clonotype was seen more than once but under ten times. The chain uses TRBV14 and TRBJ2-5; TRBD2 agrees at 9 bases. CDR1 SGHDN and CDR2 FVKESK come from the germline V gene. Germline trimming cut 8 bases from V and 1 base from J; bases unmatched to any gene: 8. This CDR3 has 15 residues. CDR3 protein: CASGKTSGLQETQYF. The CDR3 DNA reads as TGTGCCAGCGGAAAGACTAGCGGCCTCCAAGAGACCCAGTACTTC.

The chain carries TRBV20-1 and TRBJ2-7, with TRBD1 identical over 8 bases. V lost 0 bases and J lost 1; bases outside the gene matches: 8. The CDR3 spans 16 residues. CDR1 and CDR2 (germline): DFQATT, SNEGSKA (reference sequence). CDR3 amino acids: CSARDFRQGPSYEQYF. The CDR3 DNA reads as TGCAGTGCTAGAGATTTTAGACAGGGGCCATCCTACGAGCAGTACTTC.

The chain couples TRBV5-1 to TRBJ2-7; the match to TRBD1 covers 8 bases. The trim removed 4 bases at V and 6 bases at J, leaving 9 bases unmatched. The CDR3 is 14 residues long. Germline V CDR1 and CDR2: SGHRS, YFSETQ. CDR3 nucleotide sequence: TGCGCCAGCAGCCTTAGACAGGGGCCCTTCGAGCAGTACTTC. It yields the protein CASSLRQGPFEQYF.

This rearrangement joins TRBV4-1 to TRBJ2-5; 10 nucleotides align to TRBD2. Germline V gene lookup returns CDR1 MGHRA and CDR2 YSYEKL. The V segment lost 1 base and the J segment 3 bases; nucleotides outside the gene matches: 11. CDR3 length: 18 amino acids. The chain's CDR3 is CASSQGPPSGSGEETQYF. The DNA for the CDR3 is TGCGCCAGCAGCCAAGGGCCCCCTAGCGGGAGTGGGGAAGAGACCCAGTACTTC.